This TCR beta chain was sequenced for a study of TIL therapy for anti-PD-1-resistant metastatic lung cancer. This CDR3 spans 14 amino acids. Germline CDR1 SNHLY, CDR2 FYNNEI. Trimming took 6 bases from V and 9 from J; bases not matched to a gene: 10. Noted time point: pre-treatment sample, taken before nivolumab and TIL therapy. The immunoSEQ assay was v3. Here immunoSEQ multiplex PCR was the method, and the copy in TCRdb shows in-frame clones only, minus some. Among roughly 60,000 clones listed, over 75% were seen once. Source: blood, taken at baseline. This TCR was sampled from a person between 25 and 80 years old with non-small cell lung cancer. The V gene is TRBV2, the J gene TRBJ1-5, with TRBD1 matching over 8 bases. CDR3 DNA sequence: TGTGCCAGCAGCCGGGACAGGATCTCGGGGCCCCAGCATTTT. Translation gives CASSRDRISGPQHF.